The clone carrying this T cell receptor beta chain was recorded at least ten times. These data originate in a study of blood T cells in healthy people across ages. Germline-derived CDR1 and CDR2 are SGHTA and FQGNSA. The CDR3 sequence is 13 residues long. Trimming pared 2 bases from V and 6 bases from J, leaving 10 bases between. Healthy Caucasian individuals from Russia aged about 6 to 100 were enrolled as donors. A second PCR of 7 to 11 cycles used a sample-barcoded 5' primer and a J-beta primer mix. Researchers report that a template-switch adaptor with 12 random nucleotides tagged each cDNA molecule. TCRdb recomputed calls from the 5' RACE reads with MiXCR, one row per CDR3 protein. The sample lists roughly 700,000 distinct CDR3 sequences; approximately 49% were seen once.

Material: blood. The chain is built from TRBV7-2 and TRBJ1-2, with a tentative D call TRBD1 (5 bases). This receptor was taken from a woman aged 60-70 years in good health. CDR3: CASSLRQGDGYTF. As DNA, the CDR3 is TGTGCCAGCAGCTTAAGGCAGGGCGATGGCTACACCTTC.